This TCR beta chain emerged from a study of cytomegalovirus exposure and HLA in healthy donors. Across the whole study: The roughly 130 validation repertoires, a later analysis reported, used the same platform as the approximately 730 repertoires from the first cohort.

The protocol was immunoSEQ multiplex PCR, while the TCRdb copy is restricted to in-frame clones and leaves out a portion. The sample carries 100,000 to 120,000 clones, roughly 90% recorded once. From germline, CDR1 is MNHEY and CDR2 SVGAGI. This CDR3 spans 14 amino acids. The V segment lost 6 bases and the J segment 4 bases; nucleotides outside the gene matches: 4. Sequencing used PBMCs. The genes are TRBV6-5 and TRBJ2-2, with 8 bases lining up with TRBD1. The clonotype comes from a young woman in good health and CMV-seropositive. The CDR3 DNA reads TGTGCCAGCAGCCGACAGGGGTTCACCGGGGAGCTGTTTTTT. Translating gives CASSRQGFTGELFF.